The 18 T cell receptor beta chains below come from one sample, sequenced in a study of OX40 agonist ivuxolimab in advanced cancers. The library was built by means of the immunoSEQ multiplex PCR assay. As stored in TCRdb, this immuneACCESS dataset retains in-frame rearrangements with V and J assigned. A fraction of the clones does not appear; measured against another copy, unresolved V genes explain less than half of the discrepancy, and the remainder lacks a known reason. Here the sample has 75,000 to 90,000 clones; approximately 89% occur a single time. The ten largest make up approximately 2.3% of the sample. The material was CD4+ or CD8+ T cells sorted from blood, obtained in a trial of the OX40 agonist ivuxolimab. The receptors stem from an adult with an advanced solid tumor such as melanoma, head and neck, liver or kidney cancer.

This clone appeared once. The chain carries TRBV27 and TRBJ1-2; D ambiguous. Germline-derived CDR1 and CDR2 are MNHEY and SMNVEV (reference sequence). The germline V and J ends were trimmed by 3 bases and 1 base, with 12 bases remaining between them. The CDR3 contains 15 residues. CDR3 sequence reads: CASSFWAGNNYGYTF. In DNA, the CDR3 is TGTGCCAGCAGTTTCTGGGCGGGAAATAACTATGGCTACACCTTC.

The J gene is TRBJ2-5, the V gene TRBV5-1, with D possibly being TRBD2 (7 bases). CDR3 length equals 15 residues. Germline assignment: CDR1 SGHRS and CDR2 YFSETQ. Trimming stripped 1 base from V and 4 bases from J, with 14 bases between. The CDR3: CASSLRGGRRETQYF. For the CDR3, the DNA is TGCGCCAGCAGCTTGAGGGGGGGCCGTCGAGAGACCCAGTACTTC.

The gene calls are TRBV5-6 and TRBJ1-6, with TRBD1 matching 10 bases. The V and J ends lost 3 bases and 7 bases, in that order; junction bases with no gene match: 7. Germline V gene data show CDR1 as SGHDT and CDR2 as YYEEEE. CDR3 length equals 16 residues. The CDR3 spells CASSSRDRGDNSPLHF. As DNA, the CDR3 is TGTGCCAGCAGCTCTCGGGACAGGGGTGACAATTCACCCCTCCACTTT.

This rearrangement joins TRBV5-1 to TRBJ2-5, with D perhaps matching TRBD1 or TRBD2 (5 bases each). The CDR3 is 17 amino acids. Looked up from germline, CDR1 is SGHRS and CDR2 is YFSETQ. V shed 1 base and J shed 2 bases, with 18 bases lying between them. The DNA of the CDR3 is TGCGCCAGCAGCTTGCTCCCCCCGGGGCAGCTGCAAGAGACCCAGTACTTC. Protein: CASSLLPPGQLQETQYF. The full variable domain, rest sourced from reference TRBV5-1 and TRBJ2-5, is KAGVTQTPRYLIKTRGQQVTLSCSPISGHRSVSWYQQTPGQGLQFLFEYFSETQRNKGNFPGRFSGRQFSNSRSEMNVSTLELGDSALYLCASSLLPPGQLQETQYFGPGTRLLVL.

The chain recombines TRBV6-6 with TRBJ2-1; tentatively, D is TRBD2 (6 bases). Trimming shortened V by 6 bases and J by 5 bases, and 17 bases separated the two germline ends. CDR3 size: 15 residues. Germline V lookup: CDR1 MNHNY, CDR2 SVGAGI (reference sequence). CDR3 DNA sequence: TGTGCCAGCAGCTCCTTAGTTGGGGGGAACAATGAGCAGTTCTTC. Its translation: CASSSLVGGNNEQFF.

The chain employs TRBV11-2 and TRBJ1-1, with D unclear. Trimming cost V 4 bases and J 6 bases, with 6 bases left between them. Germline V gives CDR1 SGHAT, CDR2 FQNNGV. The CDR3 contains 11 residues. CDR3 in DNA: TGTGCCAGCAGCTCGGGAGCTGAAGCTTTCTTT. The encoded protein is CASSSGAEAFF. Drawing the rest from reference TRBV11-2 and TRBJ1-1, the complete variable domain is EAGVAQSPRYKIIEKRQSVAFWCNPISGHATLYWYQQILGQGPKLLIQFQNNGVVDDSQLPKDRFSAERLKGVDSTLKIQPAKLEDSAVYLCASSSGAEAFFGQGTRLTVV.

This clone was recorded once. V is TRBV5-1 and J is TRBJ2-5; D may be TRBD1 or TRBD2 (5 bases each). CDR3 length: 14 amino acids. Between the trimmed V and J ends, which lost 2 bases and 5 bases, there was a span of 13 bases. Per the germline V gene, CDR1 is SGHRS and CDR2 is YFSETQ. The CDR3 region has the DNA TGCGCCAGCAGCTTCCCCGGGACGGAGGAGACCCAGTACTTC. Its translation: CASSFPGTEETQYF.

This chain links TRBV7-2 with TRBJ1-1; 8 bases fit TRBD1. This CDR3 has 13 amino acids. The V and J ends lost 5 bases and 4 bases, in that order; junction bases with no gene match: 3. CDR1 and CDR2 (germline): SGHTA, FQGNSA. The CDR3, as DNA: TGTGCCAGCAGCCTCGACAGGGGCACTGAAGCTTTCTTT. Residues: CASSLDRGTEAFF. Drawing the rest from reference TRBV7-2 and TRBJ1-1, the complete variable domain is GAGVSQSPSNKVTEKGKDVELRCDPISGHTALYWYRQSLGQGLEFLIYFQGNSAPDKSGLPSDRFSAERTGGSVSTLTIQRTQQEDSAVYLCASSLDRGTEAFFGQGTRLTVV.

CDR3 DNA sequence: TGCGCCAGCAGCCAATGGCCCCAGACACAGAACACTGAAGCTTTCTTT. Translation gives CASSQWPQTQNTEAFF. This sequence joins TRBV4-1 and TRBJ1-1; no reliable D call. Trimming left V 2 bases short and J 1 base short, with 14 bases between. CDR1 and CDR2 from the germline V gene are MGHRA and YSYEKL. This CDR3 is built from 16 residues.

The genes are TRBV11-2 and TRBJ1-6; no clear D gene. The V gene's germline CDR1 is SGHAT and CDR2 FQNNGV. The CDR3 has 14 amino acids. Trimming took off 0 bases at V and 9 bases at J, with 9 bases between the two ends. CDR3 coding DNA: TGTGCCAGCAGCTTAGATCGACGAGGTTCACCCCTCCACTTT. Its protein product is CASSLDRRGSPLHF.

V and J are TRBV2 and TRBJ2-3; 16 bases are shared with TRBD2. The CDR3 sequence is 17 residues long. Germline loops: CDR1 SNHLY, CDR2 FYNNEI. With 4 bases clipped from V and 4 bases from J, the junction kept 5 bases outside the gene matches. The chain's CDR3 is CASSVSGTSGGADTQYF. In DNA form, the CDR3 reads TGTGCCAGCAGTGTATCTGGGACTAGCGGGGGGGCAGATACGCAGTATTTT. The variable domain in full, with the rest retrieved from reference TRBV2 and TRBJ2-3, is EPEVTQTPSHQVTQMGQEVILRCVPISNHLYFYWYRQILGQKVEFLVSFYNNEISEKSEIFDDQFSVERPDGSNFTLKIRSTKLEDSAMYFCASSVSGTSGGADTQYFGPGTRLTVL.

The chain links TRBV28 to TRBJ2-7; 9 nucleotides line up with TRBD1. V was clipped by 6 bases and J by 4 bases; unmatched bases: 10. CDR1 is MDHEN and CDR2 is SYDVKM in the germline V gene. The CDR3 has 15 amino acids. CDR3 sequence reads: CASSPWTGVGYEQYF. CDR3 nucleotide sequence: TGTGCCAGCAGCCCGTGGACAGGGGTCGGGTACGAGCAGTACTTC.

This clone was observed once. This chain connects TRBV4-1 to TRBJ2-3; tentatively, D is TRBD2 (6 bases). Trimming removed 4 bases at V and 9 bases at J, with 11 bases between. The germline gives CDR1 MGHRA, CDR2 YSYEKL. The CDR3 is 12 amino acids. CDR3 DNA sequence: TGCGCCAGCAGCCCGGCGGGGATAACGCAGTATTTT. Protein: CASSPAGITQYF.

This clone was seen only once. The chain employs TRBV5-1 and TRBJ1-1, with D uncertain. The V end was cut by 3 bases, the J end by 10 bases, with 16 bases between. The germline V gene has CDR1 SGHRS and CDR2 YFSETQ. The CDR3 covers 13 residues. The CDR3 DNA sequence: TGCGCCAGCAGCTCCCCCGTCGGGCAGACAGCTTTCTTT. It translates to CASSSPVGQTAFF.

The V gene is TRBV5-1, the J gene TRBJ1-2; D possibly corresponds to TRBD1 (5 bases). Germline V gene lookup returns CDR1 SGHRS and CDR2 YFSETQ. The V end lost 4 bases, the J end lost 4 bases, and 11 bases lay between the germline ends. This CDR3 has 13 residues. The DNA of the CDR3 is TGCGCCAGCAGCCGGGACGGTATCTATGGCTACACCTTC. Its translation: CASSRDGIYGYTF.

CDR3 sequence: CASSLDLGGLGGSPLHF. The CDR3 bases are TGTGCCAGCAGCTTGGACTTAGGGGGCCTAGGGGGTTCACCCCTCCACTTT. The rearrangement uses TRBV5-4 and TRBJ1-6; TRBD1 matches 7 bases. The CDR3 length is 17 residues. Germline V gives CDR1 SGHNT, CDR2 YYREEE (reference sequence). Germline trimming cut 0 bases from V and 9 bases from J; bases unmatched to any gene: 12.

This clone was detected a few times. The chain is built from TRBV2 and TRBJ2-5; D remains ambiguous. Trimming took 6 bases from V and 4 from J, leaving 9 bases between them. Germline CDR1 is SNHLY and CDR2 is FYNNEI. The CDR3 loop spans 12 amino acids. DNA of the CDR3: TGTGCCAGCAGAGTGGTCGGAGAGACCCAGTACTTC. This encodes CASRVVGETQYF.

V gene TRBV15 combines with J gene TRBJ1-5; D possibly corresponds to TRBD1 (5 bases). This CDR3 has 13 amino acids. Trimming cost V 0 bases and J 9 bases, with 9 bases left between them. Germline-derived CDR1 and CDR2 are LNHNV and YYDKDF (reference sequence). CDR3 loop: CATSREEGRPQHF. In DNA, the CDR3 is TGTGCCACCAGCAGAGAGGAGGGACGGCCCCAGCATTTT.